This TCR beta chain was retrieved from a study of cytomegalovirus exposure and HLA in healthy donors. The wider study: In a previous analysis, approximately 110 million unique TCR beta sequences were found from 150 million to 200 million T cells. There were approximately 85 million unique TCRs (from HLA-typed donors) in an early data release.

The junction had 4 bases not matched to a gene; V was cut back by 0 bases and J by 2 bases. Germline CDR1 reads LNHNV; CDR2 reads YYDKDF (reference sequence). This CDR3 contains 16 residues. In this sample, this clone turned up a few times. PCR employed 60 Vbeta and 13 Jbeta primers. Profiled with immunoSEQ multiplex PCR; TCRdb holds only in-frame clones, not every one. The data show about 94,000 clones, with roughly 78% seen just once and about 0.79% held by the top ten. This chain joins TRBV15 and TRBJ1-5, with 7 bases matching TRBD1. Sequenced material: PBMCs. This TCR derives from a woman aged 60-75 years in good health and CMV-seronegative. CDR3 coding DNA: TGTGCCACCAGCAGAGATACAGGGGTGGGCAATCAGCCCCAGCATTTT. Encoded protein: CATSRDTGVGNQPQHF.